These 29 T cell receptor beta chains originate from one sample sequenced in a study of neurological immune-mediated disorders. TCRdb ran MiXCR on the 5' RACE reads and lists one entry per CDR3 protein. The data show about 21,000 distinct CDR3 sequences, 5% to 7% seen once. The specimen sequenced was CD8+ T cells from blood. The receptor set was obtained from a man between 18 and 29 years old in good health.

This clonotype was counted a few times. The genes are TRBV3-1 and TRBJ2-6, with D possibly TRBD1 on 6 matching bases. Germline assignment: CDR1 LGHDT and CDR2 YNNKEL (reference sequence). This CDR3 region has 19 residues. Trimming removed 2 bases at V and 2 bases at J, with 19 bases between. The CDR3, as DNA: TGTGCCAGCAGCCAAATTGGGGGCCAATTGGGGCCTGGGGCCAACGTCCTGACTTTC. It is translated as CASSQIGGQLGPGANVLTF.

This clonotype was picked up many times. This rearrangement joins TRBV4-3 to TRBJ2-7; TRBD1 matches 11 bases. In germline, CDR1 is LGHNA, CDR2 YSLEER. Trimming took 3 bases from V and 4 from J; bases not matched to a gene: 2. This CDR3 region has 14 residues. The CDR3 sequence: CASSQGQGVYEQYF. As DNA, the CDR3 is TGCGCCAGCAGCCAGGGACAGGGGGTATACGAGCAGTACTTC.

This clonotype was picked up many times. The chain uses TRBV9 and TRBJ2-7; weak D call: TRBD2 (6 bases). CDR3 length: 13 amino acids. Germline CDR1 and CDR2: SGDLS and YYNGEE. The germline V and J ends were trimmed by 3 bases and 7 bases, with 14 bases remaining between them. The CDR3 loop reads CASSAEGVGEQYF. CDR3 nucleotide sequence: TGTGCCAGCAGCGCGGAGGGTGTAGGTGAGCAGTACTTC.

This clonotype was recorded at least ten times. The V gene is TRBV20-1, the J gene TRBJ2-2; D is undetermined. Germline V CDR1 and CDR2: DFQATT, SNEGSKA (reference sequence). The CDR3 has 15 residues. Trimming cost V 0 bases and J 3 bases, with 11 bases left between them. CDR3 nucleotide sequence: TGCAGTGCTAGAGACGAACAGACCCACACCGGGGAGCTGTTTTTT. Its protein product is CSARDEQTHTGELFF.

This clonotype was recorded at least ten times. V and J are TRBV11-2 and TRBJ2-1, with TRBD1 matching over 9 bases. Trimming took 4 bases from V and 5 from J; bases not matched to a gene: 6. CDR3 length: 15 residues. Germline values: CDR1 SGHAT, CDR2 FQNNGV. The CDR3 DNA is TGTGCCAGCAGCTCCGGACAGGGGAAAAACAATGAGCAGTTCTTC. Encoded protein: CASSSGQGKNNEQFF.

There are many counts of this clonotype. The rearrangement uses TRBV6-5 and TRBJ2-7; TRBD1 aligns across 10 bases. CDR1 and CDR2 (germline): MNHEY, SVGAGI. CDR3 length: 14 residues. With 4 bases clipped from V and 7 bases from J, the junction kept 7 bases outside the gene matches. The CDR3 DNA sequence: TGTGCCAGCAGTTCCAGGGACAGGGGTCGGGAGCAGTACTTC. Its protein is CASSSRDRGREQYF.

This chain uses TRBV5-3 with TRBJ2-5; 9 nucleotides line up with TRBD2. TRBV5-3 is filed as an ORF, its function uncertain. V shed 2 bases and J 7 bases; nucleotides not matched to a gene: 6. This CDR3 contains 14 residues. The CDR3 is CARSFGGGDGTQYF. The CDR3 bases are TGTGCCAGAAGCTTCGGCGGGGGGGATGGGACCCAGTACTTC.

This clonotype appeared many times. The CDR3 here is CASSPAQSPPSSPLHF. Written as DNA, the CDR3 is TGCGCCAGCAGCCCAGCCCAGTCCCCGCCGAGTTCACCCCTCCACTTT. The rearrangement joins TRBV4-1 to TRBJ1-6; D is unclear. The CDR3 is 16 residues long. The V and J ends lost 4 bases and 9 bases respectively, with 19 bases between them. CDR1 is MGHRA and CDR2 is YSYEKL in the germline V gene.

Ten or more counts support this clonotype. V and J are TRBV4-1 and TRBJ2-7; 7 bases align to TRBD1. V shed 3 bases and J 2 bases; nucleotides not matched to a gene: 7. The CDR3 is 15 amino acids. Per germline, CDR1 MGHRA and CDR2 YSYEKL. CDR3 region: CASSQDSGTAYEQYF. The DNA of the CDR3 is TGCGCCAGCAGCCAGGATTCCGGGACAGCCTACGAGCAGTACTTC.

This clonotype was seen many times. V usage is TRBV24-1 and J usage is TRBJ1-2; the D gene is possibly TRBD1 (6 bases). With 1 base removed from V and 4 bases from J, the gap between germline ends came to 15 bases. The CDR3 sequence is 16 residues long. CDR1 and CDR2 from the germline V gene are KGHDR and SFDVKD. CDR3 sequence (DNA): TGTGCCACCAGTGATTTAGATCCCACAGGGTCCTATGGCTACACCTTC. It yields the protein CATSDLDPTGSYGYTF.

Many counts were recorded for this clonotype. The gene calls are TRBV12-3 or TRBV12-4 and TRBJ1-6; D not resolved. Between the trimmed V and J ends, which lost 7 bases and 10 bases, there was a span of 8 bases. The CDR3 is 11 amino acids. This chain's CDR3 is CASTAGSPLHF. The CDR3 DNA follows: TGTGCCAGCACCGCCGGATCACCCCTCCACTTT.

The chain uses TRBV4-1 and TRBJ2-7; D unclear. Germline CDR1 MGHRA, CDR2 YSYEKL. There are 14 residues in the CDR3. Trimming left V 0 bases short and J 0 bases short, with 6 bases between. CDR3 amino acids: CASSQDTVSYEQYF. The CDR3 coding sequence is TGCGCCAGCAGCCAAGATACAGTCTCCTACGAGCAGTACTTC.

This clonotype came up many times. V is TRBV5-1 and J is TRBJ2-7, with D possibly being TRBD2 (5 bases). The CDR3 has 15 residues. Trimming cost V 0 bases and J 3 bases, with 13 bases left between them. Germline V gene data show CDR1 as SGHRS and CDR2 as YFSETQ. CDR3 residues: CASSLEAVPVYEQYF. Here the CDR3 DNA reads TGCGCCAGCAGCTTGGAAGCGGTCCCAGTCTACGAGCAGTACTTC. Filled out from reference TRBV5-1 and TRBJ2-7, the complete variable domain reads KAGVTQTPRYLIKTRGQQVTLSCSPISGHRSVSWYQQTPGQGLQFLFEYFSETQRNKGNFPGRFSGRQFSNSRSEMNVSTLELGDSALYLCASSLEAVPVYEQYFGPGTRLTVT.

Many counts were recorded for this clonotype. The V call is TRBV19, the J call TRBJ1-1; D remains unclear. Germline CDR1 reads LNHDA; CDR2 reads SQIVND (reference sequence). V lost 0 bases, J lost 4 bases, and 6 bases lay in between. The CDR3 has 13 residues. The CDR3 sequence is CASSIDRSTEAFF. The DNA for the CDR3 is TGTGCCAGTAGTATAGATCGGAGCACTGAAGCTTTCTTT.

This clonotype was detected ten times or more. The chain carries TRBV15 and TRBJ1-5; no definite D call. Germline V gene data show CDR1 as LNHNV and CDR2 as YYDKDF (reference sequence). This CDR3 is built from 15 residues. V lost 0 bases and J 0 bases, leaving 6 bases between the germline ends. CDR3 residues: CATSRDRYSNQPQHF. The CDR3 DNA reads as TGTGCCACCAGCAGAGACAGGTATAGCAATCAGCCCCAGCATTTT.

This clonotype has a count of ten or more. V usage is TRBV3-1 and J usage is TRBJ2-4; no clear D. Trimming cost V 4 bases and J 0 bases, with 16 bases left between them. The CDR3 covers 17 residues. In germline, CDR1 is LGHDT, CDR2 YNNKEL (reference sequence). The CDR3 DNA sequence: TGTGCCAGCAGCCCCGATAAATTTCGGAGAGCCAAAAACATTCAGTACTTC. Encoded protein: CASSPDKFRRAKNIQYF.

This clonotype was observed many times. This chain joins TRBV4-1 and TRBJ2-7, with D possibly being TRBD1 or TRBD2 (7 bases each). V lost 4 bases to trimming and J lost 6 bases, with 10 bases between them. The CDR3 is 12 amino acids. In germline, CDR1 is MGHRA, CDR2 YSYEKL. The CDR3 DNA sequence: TGCGCCAGCAGCCCAGGGGGGGGCGAGCAGTACTTC. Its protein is CASSPGGGEQYF.

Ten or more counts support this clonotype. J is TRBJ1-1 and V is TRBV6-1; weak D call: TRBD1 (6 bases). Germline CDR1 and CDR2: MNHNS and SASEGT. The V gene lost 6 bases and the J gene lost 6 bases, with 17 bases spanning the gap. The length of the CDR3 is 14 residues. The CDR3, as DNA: TGTGCCAGCAGACCTAACCCGGGACACCCTGAAGCTTTCTTT. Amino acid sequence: CASRPNPGHPEAFF.

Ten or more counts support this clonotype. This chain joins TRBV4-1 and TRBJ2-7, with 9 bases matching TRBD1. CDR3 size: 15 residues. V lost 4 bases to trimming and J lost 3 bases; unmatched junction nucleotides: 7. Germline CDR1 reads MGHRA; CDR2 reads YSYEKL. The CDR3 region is CASSRDRGVDYEQYF. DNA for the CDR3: TGCGCCAGCAGCCGCGACAGGGGGGTGGACTACGAGCAGTACTTC.

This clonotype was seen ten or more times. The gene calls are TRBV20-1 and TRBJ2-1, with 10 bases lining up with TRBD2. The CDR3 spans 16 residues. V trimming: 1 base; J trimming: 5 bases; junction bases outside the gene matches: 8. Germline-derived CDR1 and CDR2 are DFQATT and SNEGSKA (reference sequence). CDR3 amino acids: CSARALAGGTNNEQFF. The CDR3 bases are TGCAGTGCTAGAGCCTTAGCGGGGGGAACTAACAATGAGCAGTTCTTC.

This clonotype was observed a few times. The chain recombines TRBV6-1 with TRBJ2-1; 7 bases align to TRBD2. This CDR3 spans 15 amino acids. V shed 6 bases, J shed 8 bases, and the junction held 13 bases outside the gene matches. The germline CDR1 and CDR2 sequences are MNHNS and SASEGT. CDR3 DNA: TGTGCCAGCAGAGCGGGACTTCGGGGAAGGCATGAGCAGTTCTTC. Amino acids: CASRAGLRGRHEQFF.

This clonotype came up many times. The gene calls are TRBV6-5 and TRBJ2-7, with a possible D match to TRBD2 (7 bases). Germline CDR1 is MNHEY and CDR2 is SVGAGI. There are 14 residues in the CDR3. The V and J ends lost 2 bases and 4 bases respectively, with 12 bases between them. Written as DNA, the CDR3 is TGTGCCAGCAGTTACAGGGGGGGGGGTTACGAGCAGTACTTC. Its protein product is CASSYRGGGYEQYF.

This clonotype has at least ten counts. The CDR3 here is CSAAPPRDYNEQFF. DNA of the CDR3: TGCAGCGCCGCTCCCCCTAGAGACTACAATGAGCAGTTCTTC. This chain joins TRBV29-1 and TRBJ2-1; D call uncertain. With 7 bases removed from V and 3 bases from J, the gap between germline ends came to 16 bases. CDR3 length: 14 amino acids. CDR1 is SQVTM and CDR2 is ANQGSEA in the germline V gene.

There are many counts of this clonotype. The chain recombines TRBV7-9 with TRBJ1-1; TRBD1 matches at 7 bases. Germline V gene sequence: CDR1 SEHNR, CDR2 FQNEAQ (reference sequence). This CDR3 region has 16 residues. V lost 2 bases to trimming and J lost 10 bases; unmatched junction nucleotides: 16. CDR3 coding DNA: TGTGCCAGCAGCTTAAGGGGGGAACAGGGGCGTGTCGGAGCTTTCTTT. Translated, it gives CASSLRGEQGRVGAFF.

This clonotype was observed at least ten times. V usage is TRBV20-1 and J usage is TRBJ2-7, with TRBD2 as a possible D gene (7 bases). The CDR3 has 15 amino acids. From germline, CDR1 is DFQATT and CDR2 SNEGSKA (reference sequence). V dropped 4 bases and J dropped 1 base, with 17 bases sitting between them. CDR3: CSATRPGEGSYEQYF. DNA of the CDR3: TGCAGTGCTACCCGCCCAGGGGAGGGATCCTACGAGCAGTACTTC.

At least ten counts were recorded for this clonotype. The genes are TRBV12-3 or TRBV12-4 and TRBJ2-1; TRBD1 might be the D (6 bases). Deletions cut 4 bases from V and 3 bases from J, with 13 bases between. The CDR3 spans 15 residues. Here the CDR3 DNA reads TGTGCCAGCAGTTCTCCGACAGGTAACTACAATGAGCAGTTCTTC. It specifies CASSSPTGNYNEQFF.

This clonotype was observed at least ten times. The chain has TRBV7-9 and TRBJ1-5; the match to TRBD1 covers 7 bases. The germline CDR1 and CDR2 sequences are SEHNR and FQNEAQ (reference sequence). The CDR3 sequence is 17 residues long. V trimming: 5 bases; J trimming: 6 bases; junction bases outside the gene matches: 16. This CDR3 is CASSPEALGGGGQPQHF. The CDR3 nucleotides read TGTGCCAGCAGCCCAGAGGCCTTGGGAGGGGGCGGTCAGCCCCAGCATTTT.

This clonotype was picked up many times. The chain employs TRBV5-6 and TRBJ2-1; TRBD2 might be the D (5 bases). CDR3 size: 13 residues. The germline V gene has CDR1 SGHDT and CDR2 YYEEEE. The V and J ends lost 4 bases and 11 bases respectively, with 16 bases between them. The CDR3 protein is CASSPRLPRKQFF. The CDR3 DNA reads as TGTGCCAGCAGCCCCCGACTACCCCGAAAGCAGTTCTTC.

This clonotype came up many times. The CDR3 here is CASSLGQTENEQFF. In DNA, the CDR3 is TGTGCCAGCAGCTTAGGGCAGACCGAGAATGAGCAGTTCTTC. The chain is built from TRBV7-9 and TRBJ2-1, with unresolved D. CDR1 SEHNR and CDR2 FQNEAQ come from the germline V gene (reference sequence). Trimming took 1 base from V and 7 from J, leaving 11 bases between them. The CDR3 length is 14 residues.